This T cell receptor (beta chain) was captured by sequencing in a study of T-cell memory formation after mild COVID-19. The study's findings and limits: CD4/CD8 balance characterized clones contracting day 15 to 85, and CD4+ skew characterized later expanders.

This clonotype was detected a few times. Its antigen is undetermined. Amplification by 5'RACE using constant-segment primers produced TCR alpha and TCR beta cDNA libraries that carried sample barcodes and UMIs. TCRdb recomputed calls from the 5' RACE reads with MiXCR, one row per CDR3 protein. Of about 400,000 distinct CDR3 sequences listed, approximately 19% are singletons. This CDR3 spans 14 amino acids. Germline assignment: CDR1 SGHNT and CDR2 YYREEE (reference sequence). V gave up 2 bases and J gave up 1 base, with 9 bases separating them. The receptor was derived from a man aged 18-30 years who had mild COVID-19 (a few samples of this study predate the infection). Cell type and time point are not known. The chain employs TRBV5-4 and TRBJ2-5; no definite D call. Sequenced sample: PBMCs or a T cell subset sorted from them (not recorded which). This chain's CDR3 is CASSFGMGQETQYF. In nucleotides, the CDR3 is TGTGCCAGCAGCTTTGGGATGGGCCAAGAGACCCAGTACTTC.